This T cell receptor (beta chain) was identified during a study of cytomegalovirus exposure and HLA in healthy donors. At the time of sampling, donors were nominally healthy, though unrecorded immune exposures were likely. The PCR contained 60 Vbeta and 13 Jbeta primers. The data were produced by immunoSEQ multiplex PCR, yet TCRdb's version contains in-frame clones alone and is incomplete. The sample shows around 80,000 clones, less than 80% of them seen only once. J gave up 4 bases and V 5 bases, and 5 bases lay outside the gene matches. This CDR3 region has 13 residues. In germline, CDR1 is GTSNPN, CDR2 SVGIG (reference sequence).

Sequencing was performed on PBMCs. The receptor comes from a man in his forties in good health and CMV-seropositive. V usage is TRBV30 and J usage is TRBJ2-3; 8 bases align to TRBD1. The CDR3 here is CAWATGDADTQYF. The CDR3 DNA reads TGTGCCTGGGCGACAGGGGACGCAGATACGCAGTATTTT.